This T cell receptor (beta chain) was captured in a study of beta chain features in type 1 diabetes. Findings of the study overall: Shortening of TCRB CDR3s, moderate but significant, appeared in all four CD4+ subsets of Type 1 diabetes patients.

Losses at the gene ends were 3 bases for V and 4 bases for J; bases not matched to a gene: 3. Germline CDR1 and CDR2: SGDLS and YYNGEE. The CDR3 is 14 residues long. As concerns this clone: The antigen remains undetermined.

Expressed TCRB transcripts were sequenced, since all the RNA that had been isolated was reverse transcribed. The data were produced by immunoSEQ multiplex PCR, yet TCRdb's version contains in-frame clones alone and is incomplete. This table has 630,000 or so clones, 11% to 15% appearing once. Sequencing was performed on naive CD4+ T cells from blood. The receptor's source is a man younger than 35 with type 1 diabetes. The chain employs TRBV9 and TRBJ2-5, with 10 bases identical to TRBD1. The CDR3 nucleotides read TGTGCCAGCAGCGCGTGGACAGGGGGAGAGACCCAGTACTTC. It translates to CASSAWTGGETQYF.